This T cell receptor (beta chain) comes out of a study of CD8 T cells in ankylosing spondylitis. Study-level findings and limits: One TCR beta motif, made up of roughly 8 highly homologous variants, appeared characteristic of ankylosing spondylitis blood. Clones linked to the disease showed a CD8+ phenotype. They occurred at relatively low frequencies in peripheral blood. Before this, some motif variants had been reported in reactive arthritis synovial fluid and blood.

5'-RACE, quantitative and with molecular barcodes, yielded the TCR beta libraries. TCRdb redid the calling of the 5' RACE reads with MiXCR, one entry per CDR3 protein. The sample holds about 200,000 distinct CDR3 sequences, roughly 13% seen once. Germline V gene lookup returns CDR1 SGDLS and CDR2 YYNGEE. The CDR3 runs 12 residues. Trimming stripped 4 bases from V and 6 bases from J, with 10 bases between. A few counts support this clonotype. Its specificity is unknown. The TCR was taken from a male donor with ankylosing spondylitis or in good health (not recorded which). The rearrangement joins TRBV9 to TRBJ1-2, with unresolved D. Sample: blood, either unsorted or a sorted T cell fraction (not recorded which). The CDR3 loop is CASSPGGNGYTF. DNA of the CDR3: TGTGCCAGCAGCCCTGGTGGGAATGGCTACACCTTC.